These 21 T cell receptor beta chains were sequenced from one sample in a study of siplizumab effects on memory and regulatory T cells (dated by TCRdb to the late 2010s). Library preparation was by the immunoSEQ multiplex PCR assay. The source is immuneACCESS, and TCRdb retained only in-frame sequences with V and J called. Part of the clones is not carried over; for the studies checked, unresolved V genes explain less than half of this, and the remainder is unexplained. For this sample the table gives approximately 94,000 clones, of which about nine tenths were detected only once. The leading ten clones occupy 0.15% of the sample. Sequencing used CD4+ T cells sorted from blood. Source of these receptors: a human donor in good health.

The DNA of the CDR3 is TGTGCCGGAACCGGGACAGCCAGCGCCGGGGAGCTGTTTTTT. Its protein product is CAGTGTASAGELFF. This chain connects TRBV6-1 to TRBJ2-2; 7 bases are a match to TRBD1. Germline loops: CDR1 MNHNS, CDR2 SASEGT. Trimming at V came to 11 bases and at J to 6 bases, leaving 12 bases not matched to a gene. The CDR3 loop spans 14 amino acids.

V gene TRBV11-2 combines with J gene TRBJ2-5; maybe TRBD2 (7 bases). The V end was cut by 1 base, the J end by 4 bases, with 13 bases between. Germline V gives CDR1 SGHAT, CDR2 FQNNGV. This CDR3 is built from 15 residues. The CDR3: CASSLGTAGPETQYF. The CDR3 coding sequence is TGTGCCAGCAGCTTAGGGACAGCGGGGCCAGAGACCCAGTACTTC.

This rearrangement joins TRBV14 to TRBJ2-5, with unresolved D. The CDR3 totals 13 residues. V was shortened by 1 base and J by 7 bases, with 10 bases between the two germline ends. Germline V lookup: CDR1 SGHDN, CDR2 FVKESK. The CDR3 loop reads CASSQVHIGTQYF. CDR3 in DNA: TGTGCCAGCAGCCAAGTGCACATAGGGACCCAGTACTTC.

This chain connects TRBV14 to TRBJ1-4; no reliable D call. The CDR3 is 16 residues long. Germline CDR1 is SGHDN and CDR2 is FVKESK. V lost 1 base to trimming and J lost 2 bases, with 11 bases between them. The CDR3 region has the DNA TGTGCCAGCAGCCAAGGGAAGGGCCGGACTAATGAAAAACTGTTTTTT. Residues: CASSQGKGRTNEKLFF.

The chain recombines TRBV7-9 with TRBJ2-5, with D perhaps TRBD2 (6 bases). Germline V CDR1 and CDR2: SEHNR, FQNEAQ (reference sequence). V was clipped by 5 bases and J by 5 bases, with 15 bases between them. The CDR3 consists of 14 residues. As DNA, the CDR3 is TGTGCCAGCAGCCGACGGGAGATGGGGGAGACCCAGTACTTC. Its translation is CASSRREMGETQYF.

The chain joins TRBV11-3 to TRBJ1-2; D unresolved. The germline CDR1 and CDR2 sequences are SGHNT and YENEEA. V lost 5 bases and J 7 bases, leaving 17 bases between the germline ends. This CDR3 is built from 14 residues. CDR3 DNA sequence: TGTGCCAGCAGCCTGGGAACCAGTAACAGTGGCTACACCTTC. It is translated as CASSLGTSNSGYTF.

The V call is TRBV7-2, the J call TRBJ2-6; D is undetermined. The CDR3 length is 17 residues. Germline CDR1 reads SGHTA; CDR2 reads FQGNSA. The ends were cut back, 3 bases at V and 0 bases at J, with 12 bases in the middle. Here the CDR3 reads CASSLANYYSGANVLTF. The CDR3 DNA follows: TGTGCCAGCAGCTTGGCCAATTATTACTCTGGGGCCAACGTCCTGACTTTC.

The chain carries TRBV28 and TRBJ1-5; 9 bases map to TRBD1. The CDR3 contains 15 residues. With V trimmed by 4 bases and J by 5 bases, 6 bases remained unmatched. Germline V lookup: CDR1 MDHEN, CDR2 SYDVKM. The CDR3 nucleotides read TGTGCCAGCAGTTCAAACAGGGGGCTTCATCAGCCCCAGCATTTT. Its protein product is CASSSNRGLHQPQHF.

This rearrangement joins TRBV7-3 to TRBJ1-2; 7 bases align to TRBD1. V gave up 3 bases and J gave up 7 bases; unmatched junction bases: 11. Germline loops: CDR1 SGHTA, CDR2 FQGTGA. The CDR3 loop spans 15 amino acids. The CDR3 DNA follows: TGTGCCAGCAGCTTTGACGTGACAGGGAAGGGTGGCTACACCTTC. Translated, it gives CASSFDVTGKGGYTF.

The chain employs TRBV2 and TRBJ1-2; a weak D match, TRBD1 (6 bases). The CDR3 consists of 14 residues. Germline-derived CDR1 and CDR2 are SNHLY and FYNNEI. Trimming pared 3 bases from V and 3 bases from J, leaving 11 bases between. The CDR3 spells CASSDAGADYGYTF. The CDR3 DNA reads as TGTGCCAGCAGTGATGCAGGGGCGGACTATGGCTACACCTTC.

The DNA for the CDR3 is TGTGCCAGCAGCTTGGCGGCGTTCTCCTACAATGAGCAGTTCTTC. Translated, it gives CASSLAAFSYNEQFF. The chain links TRBV5-4 to TRBJ2-1; D is ambiguous. This CDR3 is built from 15 residues. Trimming pared 0 bases from V and 0 bases from J, leaving 7 bases between. The germline CDR1 and CDR2 sequences are SGHNT and YYREEE (reference sequence). The complete variable domain, with remaining parts taken from reference TRBV5-4 and TRBJ2-1, reads ETGVTQSPTHLIKTRGQQVTLRCSSQSGHNTVSWYQQALGQGPQFIFQYYREEENGRGNFPPRFSGLQFPNYSSELNVNALELDDSALYLCASSLAAFSYNEQFFGPGTRLTVL.

This chain uses TRBV2 with TRBJ2-2, with D possibly TRBD2 on 5 matching bases. V lost 10 bases and J lost 1, with 13 bases in between. Germline assignment: CDR1 SNHLY and CDR2 FYNNEI. There are 14 residues in the CDR3. The CDR3 sequence: CATLGGLNTGELFF. CDR3 nucleotide sequence: TGTGCCACCCTCGGCGGGTTGAACACCGGGGAGCTGTTTTTT.

Regarding this clone: Other DNA sequences in this specimen translate into the identical CDR3. V is TRBV4-3 and J is TRBJ2-1, with D perhaps matching TRBD1 or TRBD2 (5 bases each). CDR1 and CDR2 from the germline V gene are LGHNA and YSLEER. This CDR3 has 14 residues. Trimming removed 2 bases from V and 5 bases from J, with 10 bases in between. The chain's CDR3 is CASSQLGRNNEQFF. The CDR3 nucleotides are TGCGCCAGCAGCCAACTGGGACGGAACAATGAGCAGTTCTTC.

This chain's CDR3 is CASSLNPSGGEQFF. CDR3 bases: TGTGCCAGCAGCTTAAACCCTAGCGGGGGCGAGCAGTTCTTC. The rearrangement links TRBV7-3 to TRBJ2-1; 10 bases align to TRBD2. The J segment lost 10 bases and the V segment lost 1 base, leaving 4 bases of the junction unmatched. Germline lookup yields CDR1 SGHTA and CDR2 FQGTGA. This CDR3 has 14 amino acids.

This rearrangement joins TRBV5-4 to TRBJ2-2, with 8 bases identical to TRBD2. Trimming at V came to 1 base and at J to 5 bases, leaving 7 bases not matched to a gene. CDR1 and CDR2 (germline): SGHNT, YYREEE (reference sequence). The length of the CDR3 is 16 residues. The CDR3 nucleotides read TGTGCCAGCAGCTTGAATTGGTTAGCGGGGACCGGGGAGCTGTTTTTT. Translating it yields CASSLNWLAGTGELFF. The full variable domain, rest sourced from reference TRBV5-4 and TRBJ2-2, is ETGVTQSPTHLIKTRGQQVTLRCSSQSGHNTVSWYQQALGQGPQFIFQYYREEENGRGNFPPRFSGLQFPNYSSELNVNALELDDSALYLCASSLNWLAGTGELFFGEGSRLTVL.

The chain has TRBV19 and TRBJ1-2, with no clear D. V was clipped by 5 bases and J by 7 bases, with 14 bases between them. This CDR3 has 13 residues. Germline values: CDR1 LNHDA, CDR2 SQIVND (reference sequence). CDR3 nucleotide sequence: TGTGCCAGTAGTCCTTCCGTCCTGGGTGGCTACACCTTC. It codes for CASSPSVLGGYTF.

This clone has only one observation. The chain carries TRBV5-6 and TRBJ2-3; 8 bases line up with TRBD2. Per germline, CDR1 SGHDT and CDR2 YYEEEE. The CDR3 is 15 amino acids. V was pared by 1 base and J by 0 bases, with 1 base of the junction left unmatched. This CDR3 is CASSLRGGSTDTQYF. Written as DNA, the CDR3 is TGTGCCAGCAGCTTGCGGGGGGGGAGCACAGATACGCAGTATTTT.

This chain joins TRBV5-4 and TRBJ1-4; D ambiguous. This CDR3 contains 16 residues. Looked up from germline, CDR1 is SGHNT and CDR2 is YYREEE (reference sequence). V was clipped by 1 base and J by 0 bases, with 10 bases between them. The CDR3 spells CASSLSGLATNEKLFF. DNA for the CDR3: TGTGCCAGCAGCTTGTCCGGTCTTGCAACTAATGAAAAACTGTTTTTT.

The chain recombines TRBV7-9 with TRBJ2-3; D not resolved. V dropped 2 bases and J dropped 2 bases, with 11 bases sitting between them. The CDR3 runs to 15 residues. The germline CDR1 and CDR2 sequences are SEHNR and FQNEAQ (reference sequence). The CDR3 coding sequence is TGTGCCAGCAGCTTAACGGGCATCTCCACAGATACGCAGTATTTT. Translating gives CASSLTGISTDTQYF.

This chain links TRBV7-2 with TRBJ1-6, with 7 bases aligning to TRBD1. This CDR3 comprises 16 residues. Per germline, CDR1 SGHTA and CDR2 FQGNSA. J lost 1 base, V lost 6 bases, and 6 bases had no gene match. CDR3 sequence reads: CASSHEGASYNSPLHF. In DNA form, the CDR3 reads TGTGCCAGCAGTCACGAGGGGGCTTCCTATAATTCACCCCTCCACTTT.

The V call is TRBV11-3, the J call TRBJ1-6; D is undetermined. CDR3 length equals 13 residues. V lost 4 bases to trimming and J lost 8 bases, with 9 bases between them. CDR1 SGHNT and CDR2 YENEEA come from the germline V gene. CDR3 amino acids: CASSSGRDSPLHF. The CDR3 DNA reads as TGTGCCAGCAGCTCTGGACGGGATTCACCCCTCCACTTT.